The 18 T cell receptor beta chains below all came from one sample that was sequenced in a study of CD8+CD57+ T cells in acquired aplastic anemia. Patients chosen for sequencing had CD8+CD57+ cells that had expanded, as shown by flow cytometry. Template material for TCR beta VDJ and CDR3 profiling consisted of genomic DNA. TCRdb independently ran MiXCR on the reads; one entry per CDR3 protein. The table lists 200,000 or so distinct CDR3 sequences, under 50% of them singletons. Material for sequencing was sorted CD4+, CD8+, or CD8+CD57+ T cells (not recorded which) from PBMCs. These receptor sequences come from a human donor with aplastic anemia.

Ten or more counts support this clonotype. The chain combines TRBV5-1 with TRBJ2-7; D might be TRBD1 or TRBD2, each matching 6 bases. The CDR3 has 14 residues. Germline V gene lookup returns CDR1 SGHRS and CDR2 YFSETQ. V was trimmed by 3 bases and J by 5 bases, leaving 15 bases between them. The CDR3 loop is CASSWGAGSNEQYF. CDR3 nucleotides: TGCGCCAGCAGCTGGGGGGCAGGGAGCAACGAGCAGTACTTC.

This clonotype was counted many times. This rearrangement joins TRBV19 to TRBJ2-7, with 8 bases aligning to TRBD1. The germline CDR1 and CDR2 sequences are LNHDA and SQIVND (reference sequence). The CDR3 loop spans 14 amino acids. Germline trimming cut 5 bases from V and 0 bases from J; bases unmatched to any gene: 3. The CDR3 nucleotides are TGTGCCAGTAGTCGGACAGGGAGCTCCTACGAGCAGTACTTC. It specifies CASSRTGSSYEQYF.

The chain joins TRBV12-3 or TRBV12-4 to TRBJ1-1; TRBD1 matches at 10 bases. This CDR3 has 14 amino acids. Losses at the gene ends were 4 bases for V and 5 bases for J; bases not matched to a gene: 4. CDR3 nucleotides: TGTGCCAGCAGTTGGGACAGGGGATGGACTGAAGCTTTCTTT. Translating it yields CASSWDRGWTEAFF.

The chain couples TRBV7-2 to TRBJ2-7; 8 nucleotides line up with TRBD2. V gave up 6 bases and J gave up 7 bases; unmatched junction bases: 14. The CDR3 runs 15 residues. Germline V gives CDR1 SGHTA, CDR2 FQGNSA. The CDR3 DNA sequence: TGTGCCAGCAGTTTCGAGCGGGGCGGGGGGAATGAGCAGTACTTC. Its protein product is CASSFERGGGNEQYF.

This clonotype showed up many times. The chain is built from TRBV3-1 and TRBJ1-5; D may be TRBD1 (5 bases). Trimming removed 2 bases at V and 3 bases at J, with 14 bases between. The CDR3 loop spans 16 amino acids. Germline-derived CDR1 and CDR2 are LGHDT and YNNKEL (reference sequence). The DNA for the CDR3 is TGTGCCAGCAGCCAATACCTCCCCAGGGACAATCAGCCCCAGCATTTT. Residues: CASSQYLPRDNQPQHF.

The chain employs TRBV20-1 and TRBJ1-1; unclear D gene. The CDR3 runs to 19 residues. Trimming left V 0 bases short and J 3 bases short, with 26 bases between. CDR1 DFQATT and CDR2 SNEGSKA come from the germline V gene (reference sequence). CDR3 sequence (DNA): TGCAGTGCTAGAGATCGGTGGACGGATGGCTACGGTTTGGACACTGAAGCTTTCTTT. This encodes CSARDRWTDGYGLDTEAFF.

This chain joins TRBV6-1 and TRBJ1-5, with a weak D call TRBD1 (5 bases). From germline, CDR1 is MNHNS and CDR2 SASEGT. Trimming pared 0 bases from V and 1 base from J, leaving 7 bases between. CDR3 length equals 15 residues. In DNA, the CDR3 is TGTGCCAGCAGTGAAGCTGGACAAAGCAATCAGCCCCAGCATTTT. Translation gives CASSEAGQSNQPQHF.

The chain carries TRBV2 and TRBJ1-2; TRBD1 is a possible D gene (5 bases). V lost 3 bases, J lost 3 bases, and 8 bases lay in between. The CDR3 extends over 13 amino acids. The germline V gene encodes CDR1 SNHLY and CDR2 FYNNEI. CDR3 sequence: CASSDLGDYGYTF. The DNA of the CDR3 is TGTGCCAGCAGTGACTTAGGGGACTATGGCTACACCTTC. The full variable domain, with the rest looked up from reference TRBV2 and TRBJ1-2, is EPEVTQTPSHQVTQMGQEVILRCVPISNHLYFYWYRQILGQKVEFLVSFYNNEISEKSEIFDDQFSVERPDGSNFTLKIRSTKLEDSAMYFCASSDLGDYGYTFGSGTRLTVV.

This clonotype has a single count. The V and J genes are TRBV9 and TRBJ1-3; D not certain. The V gene lost 0 bases and the J gene lost 0 bases, with 7 bases spanning the gap. The germline CDR1 and CDR2 sequences are SGDLS and YYNGEE. The CDR3 loop spans 15 amino acids. CDR3 in amino acids: CASSVDWSSGNTIYF. CDR3 DNA sequence: TGTGCCAGCAGCGTAGATTGGTCCTCTGGAAACACCATATATTTT.

This clonotype was seen once. The chain links TRBV5-1 to TRBJ2-3, with 7 bases that match TRBD2. This CDR3 is built from 14 residues. The germline CDR1 and CDR2 sequences are SGHRS and YFSETQ. Trimming cost V 4 bases and J 1 base; bases outside gene matches: 3. The CDR3 nucleotides read TGCGCCAGCAGCCAGCTAGCGGGCACAGATACGCAGTATTTT. This translates into CASSQLAGTDTQYF.

This clonotype was observed at least ten times. The chain carries TRBV11-2 and TRBJ2-7, with 10 bases that match TRBD1. Germline CDR1 SGHAT, CDR2 FQNNGV. CDR3 length equals 14 residues. V gave up 4 bases and J gave up 6 bases; unmatched junction bases: 6. The CDR3 DNA is TGTGCCAGCAGCTCCGGGACAGGGGATCGCGAGCAGTACTTC. Residues: CASSSGTGDREQYF.

A word on this clonotype: One junction end does not reproduce the germline sequence, and a read error may be involved. V is TRBV5-1 and J is TRBJ1-1; D gene uncertain. This CDR3 comprises 15 residues. Per the germline V gene, CDR1 is SGHRS and CDR2 is YFSETQ. DNA of the CDR3: TGTGCCAGCAGCTTGGAGGCCAGGAGCAACACTGAAGCTTTCTTT. Translation: CASSLEARSNTEAFF.

This clonotype came up many times. The V gene is TRBV7-8, the J gene TRBJ2-6, with D unclear. The germline gives CDR1 SGHVS, CDR2 FQNEAQ. The germline V and J ends were trimmed by 6 bases and 3 bases, with 6 bases remaining between them. The length of the CDR3 is 13 residues. This CDR3 reads CASRPSGANVLTF. CDR3 in DNA: TGTGCCAGCAGACCGAGTGGGGCCAACGTCCTGACTTTC.

This clonotype was counted only a few times. As the CDR3 is not closed by the conserved phenylalanine or tryptophan, this likely results from a read error. The rearrangement uses TRBV19 and TRBJ1-2; 8 bases match TRBD1. This CDR3 is 13 amino acids long. With 10 bases clipped from V and 6 bases from J, the junction kept 10 bases outside the gene matches. Germline loops: CDR1 LNHDA, CDR2 SQIVND (reference sequence). CDR3 amino acids: CATEDREKNGYTL. The CDR3 nucleotides are TGTGCCACTGAGGACAGGGAAAAGAATGGCTACACCCTC.

Remarks on this clonotype: A much larger clone differs by one base, so this may be a read error. The J gene is TRBJ1-2, the V gene TRBV5-6; 7 nucleotides align to TRBD1. Germline values: CDR1 SGHDT, CDR2 YYEEEE. There are 14 residues in the CDR3. CDR3 loop: CASSMRQGNYGCTF. The CDR3 nucleotides are TGTGCCAGCAGTATGCGACAGGGAAACTATGGCTGCACCTTC.

The chain links TRBV5-1 to TRBJ2-2, with D uncertain. CDR1 is SGHRS and CDR2 is YFSETQ in the germline V gene. The CDR3 extends over 13 amino acids. V lost 0 bases and J 5 bases, leaving 5 bases between the germline ends. CDR3 amino acids: CASSLGVTGELFF. The CDR3 DNA reads TGCGCCAGCAGCTTGGGGGTTACCGGGGAGCTGTTTTTT.

This clonotype was recorded many times. The chain is built from TRBV10-3 and TRBJ1-2, with 9 bases fitting TRBD1. Germline CDR1 is ENHRY and CDR2 is SYGVKD. The CDR3 runs to 15 residues. The trim removed 4 bases at V and 4 bases at J, leaving 7 bases unmatched. The CDR3 sequence: CAISASGQGGYGYTF. The CDR3 DNA sequence: TGTGCCATCAGTGCGTCGGGACAGGGCGGCTATGGCTACACCTTC.

There are a few counts of this clonotype. The CDR3 loop reads CASSKRSGGAGSYNEQFF. CDR3 nucleotides: TGTGCCAGCAGTAAACGGAGCGGGGGGGCCGGCTCCTACAATGAGCAGTTCTTC. The chain employs TRBV12-3 or TRBV12-4 and TRBJ2-1, with 10 bases that match TRBD2. This CDR3 has 18 residues. The V gene end was trimmed by 5 bases and the J gene end by 0 bases; junction bases not matched to a gene: 10.